The 7 T cell receptor beta chains below were found in one sample sequenced in a study of naive and memory T cell subsets. The beta constant-region primer was an equimolar mix of two oligonucleotides covering TRBC1 and TRBC2. Nested alpha and beta constant-region primers with the SP2 primer drove four PCR rounds on ligated cDNA. TCRdb re-analysed the UMI-ligation and nested PCR reads in MiXCR, keeping a single row per CDR3 protein. The sample carries 25,000 to 40,000 distinct CDR3 sequences, roughly 20% recorded once. The specimen sequenced was effector memory CD4+ T cells from blood. Subset reported: effector memory, CD45RA- CD27-. The receptor set was obtained from a human donor in good health.

The rearrangement links TRBV3-1 to TRBJ2-2; TRBD2 matches 10 bases. CDR1 and CDR2 from the germline V gene are LGHDT and YNNKEL (reference sequence). The trim removed 1 base at V and 6 bases at J, leaving 8 bases unmatched. The CDR3 consists of 17 residues. The CDR3 sequence: CASSQALGLAGAGELFF. The CDR3 DNA sequence: TGTGCCAGCAGCCAAGCCCTGGGGCTAGCGGGAGCCGGGGAGCTGTTTTTT.

This clonotype was found many times. This rearrangement joins TRBV20-1 to TRBJ1-5, with D unresolved. V was cut by 3 bases and J by 0 bases, with 9 bases left in between. The length of the CDR3 is 14 residues. Germline assignment: CDR1 DFQATT and CDR2 SNEGSKA (reference sequence). The CDR3 protein is CSASTPYSNQPQHF. In nucleotides, the CDR3 is TGCAGTGCTAGTACTCCCTATAGCAATCAGCCCCAGCATTTT.

The chain uses TRBV18 and TRBJ2-1; TRBD1 aligns across 8 bases. Germline V lookup: CDR1 KGHSH, CDR2 LQKENI. The CDR3 is 17 amino acids. V lost 7 bases to trimming and J lost 7 bases; unmatched junction nucleotides: 18. The CDR3 loop reads CASLSFMAGGSRNEQFF. The CDR3 DNA sequence: TGTGCCAGCTTATCCTTTATGGCAGGGGGCAGCAGGAATGAGCAGTTCTTC.

This clonotype was seen more than once but under ten times. The chain uses TRBV28 and TRBJ2-7, with 8 bases matching TRBD2. V gave up 6 bases and J gave up 5 bases; unmatched junction bases: 9. This CDR3 has 14 residues. Looked up from germline, CDR1 is MDHEN and CDR2 is SYDVKM. The CDR3 sequence: CASRPGTSRDEQYF. Here the CDR3 DNA reads TGTGCCAGCAGACCCGGGACTAGTAGAGACGAGCAGTACTTC.

This clonotype was recorded a few times. One end of the junction does not line up with germline, which may come from a read error. The rearrangement joins TRBV20-1 to TRBJ2-7; D unresolved. The CDR3 is made up of 11 amino acids. Germline CDR1 is DFQATT and CDR2 is SNEGSKA (reference sequence). The CDR3 nucleotides are TGCAGTGCTAGAGCCGGGCAAGGGCTCCTCTTC. Translating it yields CSARAGQGLLF.

Relative to its sample, this clonotype is medium-sized. The chain couples TRBV6-7 to TRBJ2-1, with 13 positions matching TRBD2. TRBV6-7 is annotated as an ORF whose role is uncertain. This CDR3 has 14 amino acids. V dropped 11 bases and J dropped 7; count of bases not matched to a gene: 8. The CDR3 DNA reads TGTGCCTGTTTGGGACTAGCGGGAATAAATGAGCAGTTCTTC. Amino acid sequence: CACLGLAGINEQFF.

This clonotype was seen at least ten times. The gene calls are TRBV5-8 and TRBJ1-2; D may be TRBD1 (6 bases). This CDR3 comprises 13 residues. The germline V gene encodes CDR1 SGHTS and CDR2 YDEGEE. The germline V and J ends were trimmed by 4 bases and 4 bases, with 11 bases remaining between them. The CDR3 here is CASSGDNVYGYTF. CDR3 bases: TGTGCCAGCAGCGGGGACAACGTCTATGGCTACACCTTC.